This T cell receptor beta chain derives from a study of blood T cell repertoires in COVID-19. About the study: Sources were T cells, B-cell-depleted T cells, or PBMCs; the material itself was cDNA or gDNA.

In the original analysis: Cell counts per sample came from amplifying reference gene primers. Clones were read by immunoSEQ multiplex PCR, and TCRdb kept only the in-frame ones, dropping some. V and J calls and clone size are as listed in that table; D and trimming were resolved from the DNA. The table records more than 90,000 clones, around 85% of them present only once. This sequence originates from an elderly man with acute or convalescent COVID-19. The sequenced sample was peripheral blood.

The CDR3 sequence: CASSLEYRGYEKLFF. CDR3 nucleotide sequence: TGCGCCAGCAGCTTGGAATACAGGGGATATGAAAAACTGTTTTTT. This rearrangement joins TRBV5-1 to TRBJ1-4, with 7 nucleotides matching TRBD1. After removal of 0 bases from V and 6 bases from J, the junction contained 5 bases not matched to a gene. This CDR3 is 15 amino acids long. Germline CDR1 reads SGHRS; CDR2 reads YFSETQ.